The next 18 T cell receptor beta chains were all read from a single sample in a study of blood T cell repertoires in COVID-19. Repertoires were generated with immunoSEQ multiplex PCR, while TCRdb's copy carries only in-frame clones and drops some. This sample yields fewer than 200,000 clones, of which 70% to 85% are seen a single time; roughly 5% belongs to the top ten. The specimen was PBMCs or T cells enriched from blood (not recorded which). The source of these receptors is a woman aged 60-75 years with acute COVID-19.

This chain uses TRBV6-2 or TRBV6-3 with TRBJ2-7, with 7 bases that match TRBD2. The CDR3 sequence is 15 residues long. Unmatched junction bases numbered 10, after V lost 5 bases and J lost 3 bases. Germline CDR1 MNHEY, CDR2 SVGEGT. The CDR3 spells CASSPGGTTIYEQYV. Written as DNA, the CDR3 is TGTGCCAGCAGTCCCGGGGGGACTACTATCTACGAGCAGTACGTC.

This clone has just one count. The chain combines TRBV29-1 with TRBJ1-2, with TRBD1 as a possible D gene (6 bases). The CDR3 consists of 13 residues. V lost 8 bases and J 8 bases, leaving 21 bases between the germline ends. CDR1 and CDR2 from the germline V gene are SQVTM and ANQGSEA. The CDR3 nucleotides are TGCAGCATCTCCCGGGACAAATGGTGGGGCTACACCTTC. It encodes CSISRDKWWGYTF.

The J gene is TRBJ1-1, the V gene TRBV10-1, with a weak D call TRBD1 (5 bases). Trimming cost V 2 bases and J 10 bases, with 11 bases left between them. Germline CDR1 is WNHNN and CDR2 is SYGVQD (reference sequence). This CDR3 spans 12 amino acids. The CDR3 is CASSETWQGAFF. The CDR3 nucleotides read TGCGCCAGCAGTGAGACGTGGCAGGGAGCTTTCTTT.

The chain is built from TRBV4-1 and TRBJ1-1; 7 nucleotides match TRBD1. The CDR3 is 17 residues long. Looked up from germline, CDR1 is MGHRA and CDR2 is YSYEKL. The V segment lost 3 bases and the J segment 5 bases; nucleotides outside the gene matches: 15. CDR3 DNA sequence: TGCGCCAGCAGCCACCAGGACAGGATCGAAAAGCGTACTGAAGCTTTCTTT. This translates into CASSHQDRIEKRTEAFF.

This clone was seen only a few times. This chain connects TRBV24-1 to TRBJ1-5, with D possibly TRBD1 on 6 matching bases. The CDR3 is 13 residues long. Deletions cut 12 bases from V and 4 bases from J, with 15 bases between. CDR1 is KGHDR, CDR2 SFDVKD, per germline. CDR3 sequence: CAVQGQPNQPQHF. The DNA for the CDR3 is TGTGCCGTCCAAGGACAGCCAAATCAGCCCCAGCATTTT.

V usage is TRBV5-1 and J usage is TRBJ2-5; D may be TRBD1 (5 bases). Germline V gene lookup returns CDR1 SGHRS and CDR2 YFSETQ. The CDR3 covers 14 residues. V lost 4 bases and J lost 5, with 15 bases in between. CDR3 loop: CASSNDGRAETQYF. CDR3 bases: TGCGCCAGCAGCAATGATGGCAGGGCCGAGACCCAGTACTTC.

The rearrangement uses TRBV7-2 and TRBJ2-7; 7 bases fit TRBD2. This CDR3 contains 15 residues. The junction had 5 bases not matched to a gene; V was cut back by 0 bases and J by 3 bases. Germline CDR1 SGHTA, CDR2 FQGNSA. Here the CDR3 reads CASSLAVSSGYEQYF. The CDR3 DNA follows: TGTGCCAGCAGCTTAGCTGTTTCTAGCGGCTACGAGCAGTACTTC.

This sequence joins TRBV6-5 and TRBJ1-6, with D uncertain. With 2 bases removed from V and 3 bases from J, the gap between germline ends came to 11 bases. This CDR3 contains 16 residues. Germline loops: CDR1 MNHEY, CDR2 SVGAGI. The DNA of the CDR3 is TGTGCCAGCAGTTACCACCAGGCAGACTATAATTCACCCCTCCACTTT. It encodes CASSYHQADYNSPLHF.

The genes are TRBV10-3 and TRBJ1-6; no definite D call. The CDR3 is 14 amino acids. Trimming cost V 0 bases and J 6 bases, with 6 bases left between them. The germline CDR1 and CDR2 sequences are ENHRY and SYGVKD. CDR3 nucleotide sequence: TGTGCCATCAGTGAGTCTAGCGGTAATTCACCCCTCCACTTT. It translates to CAISESSGNSPLHF.

The J gene is TRBJ2-3, the V gene TRBV7-9; TRBD2 matches at 9 bases. CDR3 size: 14 residues. J was trimmed by 3 bases and V by 4 bases; bases with no gene match: 2. Germline V gene lookup returns CDR1 SEHNR and CDR2 FQNEAQ (reference sequence). CDR3 nucleotides: TGTGCCAGCAGCTGGCGGGGGGGAACAGATACGCAGTATTTT. Amino acids: CASSWRGGTDTQYF.

This clone was found a few times. The chain links TRBV7-2 to TRBJ2-7; no firm D call. Looked up from germline, CDR1 is SGHTA and CDR2 is FQGNSA. The CDR3 length is 11 residues. V was trimmed by 5 bases and J by 5 bases, leaving 7 bases between them. CDR3 coding DNA: TGTGCCAGCAGCCCAGGTAACGAGCAGTACTTC. It yields the protein CASSPGNEQYF. Using reference TRBV7-2 and TRBJ2-7 for the parts outside the CDR3, the full variable domain is GAGVSQSPSNKVTEKGKDVELRCDPISGHTALYWYRQSLGQGLEFLIYFQGNSAPDKSGLPSDRFSAERTGGSVSTLTIQRTQQEDSAVYLCASSPGNEQYFGPGTRLTVT.

The chain links TRBV6-5 to TRBJ1-2, with TRBD1 identical over 8 bases. V dropped 6 bases and J dropped 7; count of bases not matched to a gene: 4. This CDR3 region has 12 residues. In germline, CDR1 is MNHEY, CDR2 SVGAGI. This chain's CDR3 is CASRDREAGYTF. CDR3 sequence (DNA): TGTGCCAGCAGGGACAGGGAGGCTGGCTACACCTTC.

This chain links TRBV28 with TRBJ1-2; 9 bases agree with TRBD1. From germline, CDR1 is MDHEN and CDR2 SYDVKM. The junction had 8 bases not matched to a gene; V was cut back by 5 bases and J by 7 bases. The CDR3 runs to 14 residues. CDR3 DNA: TGTGCCAGCAGTACAGGGGGCGAGGACCGTGGCTACACCTTC. Translation gives CASSTGGEDRGYTF.

V usage is TRBV5-1 and J usage is TRBJ2-7; D not resolved. The CDR3 has 14 residues. Per germline, CDR1 SGHRS and CDR2 YFSETQ. Trimming removed 3 bases at V and 0 bases at J, with 10 bases between. The CDR3 here is CASSWATDSYEQYF. The CDR3 DNA reads as TGCGCCAGCAGCTGGGCGACCGACTCCTACGAGCAGTACTTC.

The gene calls are TRBV30 and TRBJ1-1, with D maybe TRBD1 (6 bases). This CDR3 region has 13 residues. V was trimmed by 3 bases and J by 5 bases, leaving 13 bases between them. Germline-derived CDR1 and CDR2 are GTSNPN and SVGIG (reference sequence). The CDR3 sequence: CAWRWQGKTEAFF. CDR3 sequence (DNA): TGTGCCTGGAGGTGGCAGGGGAAGACTGAAGCTTTCTTT.

The CDR3 region is CASSQTAYQETQYF. CDR3 sequence (DNA): TGTGCCAGCAGTCAGACAGCGTACCAAGAGACCCAGTACTTC. The rearrangement uses TRBV6-2 or TRBV6-3 and TRBJ2-5, with D possibly matching TRBD1 (5 bases). From germline, CDR1 is MNHEY and CDR2 SVGEGT. This CDR3 region has 14 residues. Deletions cut 5 bases from V and 0 bases from J, with 10 bases between.

The gene calls are TRBV7-2 and TRBJ2-2; 13 nucleotides match TRBD2. Germline CDR1 SGHTA, CDR2 FQGNSA. CDR3 length equals 18 residues. V shed 2 bases and J 5 bases; nucleotides not matched to a gene: 8. In nucleotides, the CDR3 is TGTGCCAGCAGCTTAAAAGGACTAGCGGGAGTAGTAACCGGGGAGCTGTTTTTT. Translation: CASSLKGLAGVVTGELFF.

The rearrangement links TRBV5-1 to TRBJ2-5, with 8 bases that match TRBD2. Trimming took 1 base from V and 3 from J; bases not matched to a gene: 5. The CDR3 length is 15 residues. Germline V gene data show CDR1 as SGHRS and CDR2 as YFSETQ. CDR3 bases: TGCGCCAGCAGCTTGACCGGGACTAGGGAAGAGACCCAGTACTTC. The encoded protein is CASSLTGTREETQYF.